The 4 T cell receptor beta chains listed next were all sequenced from one sample in a study of T-cell reconstitution after alpha-beta-depleted transplantation in children (dated by TCRdb to 2016 to 2017). The sample's treatment or condition, from its label and the paper: allogeneic hematopoietic cell transplantation with graft depleted of TCRalphabeta T cells and CD19 B cells. Library prep was done by PCR. The sample was run on an Illumina HiSeq 2500. Molecular barcoding was employed in the preparation of TCR libraries, with unique molecular identifiers being used to normalize TCRbeta repertoire quantification. The raw public reads went through TCRdb reprocessing: fastp at Q25, MiXCR clone calling, in-frame beta chains kept. Merged by CDR3 protein, the rows form single entries marked with the most common genes and DNA. The sample profile shows 550,000 to 600,000 distinct CDR3 sequences; more than 20% of them were found once. 14% of the sample goes to the ten largest clones.

Sample: PBMCs, mostly from graft donor cells, taken 360 days after TCRalphabeta/CD19-depleted stem cell transplant. The receptors were sampled from a boy under two years old who had a stem cell transplant for acute myeloid leukemia, so the T cells may come from the graft donor.

This clonotype came up many times. This chain uses TRBV19 with TRBJ2-5; 11 bases match TRBD2. Losses at the gene ends were 8 bases for V and 5 bases for J; bases not matched to a gene: 7. The CDR3 is 14 amino acids. Germline V gives CDR1 LNHDA, CDR2 SQIVND (reference sequence). The CDR3 is CASSGTSGRETQYF. Here the CDR3 DNA reads TGTGCCAGTTCCGGGACTAGCGGACGGGAGACCCAGTACTTC.

The sample holds many counts of this clonotype. The V and J genes are TRBV12-3 or TRBV12-4 and TRBJ2-5; TRBD2 aligns across 13 bases. The ends lost 6 bases at V and 5 bases at J; junction bases unmatched: 9. The CDR3 extends over 16 amino acids. CDR3 nucleotides: TGTGCCAGCAGACTTACACTAGCGGGGGGGGTGGAGACCCAGTACTTC. Translated: CASRLTLAGGVETQYF.

The CDR3 DNA sequence: TGTGCCAGCTGTTTCCAACGGGGGGACCCGGGGGGAACAGATACGCAGTATTTT. The encoded protein is CASCFQRGDPGGTDTQYF. V is TRBV3-1 and J is TRBJ2-3, with 7 bases fitting TRBD2. V shed 8 bases and J 3 bases; nucleotides not matched to a gene: 20. Germline CDR1 LGHDT, CDR2 YNNKEL (reference sequence). The length of the CDR3 is 18 residues.

This clonotype was observed a few times. This chain uses TRBV20-1 with TRBJ2-5; the match to TRBD2 covers 14 bases. J lost 5 bases, V lost 3 bases, and 11 bases had no gene match. Germline V CDR1 and CDR2: DFQATT, SNEGSKA (reference sequence). This CDR3 spans 17 amino acids. The CDR3 reads CSASRTGGLAGAETQYF. The CDR3 DNA is TGCAGTGCTAGTAGAACAGGGGGACTAGCGGGGGCGGAGACCCAGTACTTC.